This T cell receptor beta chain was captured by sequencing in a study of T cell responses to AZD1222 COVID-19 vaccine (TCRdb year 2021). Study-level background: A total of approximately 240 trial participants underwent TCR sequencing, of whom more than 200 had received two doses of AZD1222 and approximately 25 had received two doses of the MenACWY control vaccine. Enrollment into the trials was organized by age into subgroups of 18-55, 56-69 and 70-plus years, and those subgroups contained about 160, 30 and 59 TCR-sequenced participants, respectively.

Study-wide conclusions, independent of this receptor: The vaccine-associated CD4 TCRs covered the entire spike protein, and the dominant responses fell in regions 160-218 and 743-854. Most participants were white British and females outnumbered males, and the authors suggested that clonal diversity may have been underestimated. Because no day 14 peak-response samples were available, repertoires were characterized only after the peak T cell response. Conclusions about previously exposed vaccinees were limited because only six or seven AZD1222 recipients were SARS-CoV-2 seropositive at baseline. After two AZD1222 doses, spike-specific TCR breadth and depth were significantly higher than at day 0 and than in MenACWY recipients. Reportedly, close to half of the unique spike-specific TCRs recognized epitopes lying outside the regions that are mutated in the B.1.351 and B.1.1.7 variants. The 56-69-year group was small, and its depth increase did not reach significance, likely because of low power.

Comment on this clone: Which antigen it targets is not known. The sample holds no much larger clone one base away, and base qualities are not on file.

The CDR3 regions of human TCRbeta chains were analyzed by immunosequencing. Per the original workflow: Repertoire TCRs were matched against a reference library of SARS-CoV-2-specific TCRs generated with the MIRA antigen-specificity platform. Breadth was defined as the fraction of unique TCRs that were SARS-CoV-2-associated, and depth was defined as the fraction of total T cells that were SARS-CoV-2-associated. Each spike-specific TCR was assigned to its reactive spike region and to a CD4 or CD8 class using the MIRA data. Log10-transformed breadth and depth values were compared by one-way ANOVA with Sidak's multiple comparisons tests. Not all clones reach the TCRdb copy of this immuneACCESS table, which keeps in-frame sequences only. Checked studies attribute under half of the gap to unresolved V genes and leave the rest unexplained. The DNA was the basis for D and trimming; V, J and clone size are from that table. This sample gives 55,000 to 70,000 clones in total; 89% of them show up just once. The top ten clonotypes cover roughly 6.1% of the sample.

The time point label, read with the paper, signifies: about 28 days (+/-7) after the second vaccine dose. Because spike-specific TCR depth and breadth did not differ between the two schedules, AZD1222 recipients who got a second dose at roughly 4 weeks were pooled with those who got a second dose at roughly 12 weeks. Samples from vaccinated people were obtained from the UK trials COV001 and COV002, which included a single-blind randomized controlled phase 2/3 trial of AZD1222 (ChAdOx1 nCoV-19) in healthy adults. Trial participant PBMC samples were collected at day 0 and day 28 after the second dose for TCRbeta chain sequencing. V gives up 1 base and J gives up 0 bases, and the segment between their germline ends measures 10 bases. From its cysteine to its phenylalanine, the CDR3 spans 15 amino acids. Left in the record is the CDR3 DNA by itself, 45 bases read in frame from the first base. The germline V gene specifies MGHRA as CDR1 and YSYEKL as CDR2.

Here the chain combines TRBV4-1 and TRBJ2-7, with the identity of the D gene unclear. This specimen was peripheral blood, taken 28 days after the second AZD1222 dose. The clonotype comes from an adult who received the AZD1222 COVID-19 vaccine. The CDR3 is CASSQVGPLSYEQYF. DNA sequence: TGCGCCAGCAGCCAAGTTGGCCCGCTCTCCTACGAGCAGTACTTC.